What follows are 31 T cell receptor beta chains derived from one specimen sequenced in a study of T cell changes during pregnancy in multiple sclerosis (dated by TCRdb to about 2019). The library was made by the immunoSEQ multiplex PCR assay. TCRdb holds this immuneACCESS table with in-frame rearrangements only. Some clones are missing; in checked studies, unresolved V genes explain under half, and the rest has no known cause. This sample gives some 87,000 clones in total; approximately 92% of them show up just once. Of the sample, 2.6% falls within the top ten clones. The source material was peripheral blood, sampled in the first trimester of pregnancy. These receptors all come from a female donor with multiple sclerosis, enrolled in a pregnancy study.

This clone was recorded only once. The rearrangement uses TRBV28 and TRBJ1-5; TRBD1 is a possible D gene (5 bases). The CDR3 runs to 16 residues. The germline CDR1 and CDR2 sequences are MDHEN and SYDVKM. The germline V and J ends were trimmed by 2 bases and 2 bases, with 13 bases remaining between them. The CDR3 bases are TGTGCCAGCAGTTTACCAAGGGGCGAGGGCAATCAGCCCCAGCATTTT. Its protein product is CASSLPRGEGNQPQHF. Together with reference TRBV28 and TRBJ1-5, the CDR3 gives the full variable domain: DVKVTQSSRYLVKRTGEKVFLECVQDMDHENMFWYRQDPGLGLRLIYFSYDVKMKEKGDIPEGYSVSREKKERFSLILESASTNQTSMYLCASSLPRGEGNQPQHFGDGTRLSIL.

This chain uses TRBV5-1 with TRBJ1-3, with 9 positions matching TRBD1. This CDR3 is 15 amino acids long. Germline V gene sequence: CDR1 SGHRS, CDR2 YFSETQ. J was trimmed by 4 bases and V by 4 bases; bases with no gene match: 6. The CDR3 here is CASSVQGAGGNTIYF. In DNA form, the CDR3 reads TGCGCCAGCAGCGTACAGGGGGCAGGAGGAAACACCATATATTTT.

This sequence joins TRBV7-2 and TRBJ2-6; D might be TRBD2 (6 bases). Germline CDR1 SGHTA, CDR2 FQGNSA. V lost 3 bases, J lost 2 bases, and 8 bases lay in between. CDR3 size: 15 residues. The CDR3 loop reads CASSFGGTGANVLTF. CDR3 in DNA: TGTGCCAGCAGCTTCGGAGGGACTGGGGCCAACGTCCTGACTTTC. The full variable domain, with the rest looked up from reference TRBV7-2 and TRBJ2-6, is GAGVSQSPSNKVTEKGKDVELRCDPISGHTALYWYRQSLGQGLEFLIYFQGNSAPDKSGLPSDRFSAERTGGSVSTLTIQRTQQEDSAVYLCASSFGGTGANVLTFGAGSRLTVL.

The V and J genes are TRBV27 and TRBJ2-3; D unclear. Trimming stripped 6 bases from V and 0 bases from J, with 10 bases between. The V gene's germline CDR1 is MNHEY and CDR2 SMNVEV (reference sequence). CDR3 length: 14 residues. The CDR3 protein is CASSPPSSTDTQYF. The CDR3 DNA reads TGTGCCAGCAGCCCCCCTTCTAGCACAGATACGCAGTATTTT.

The V call is TRBV18, the J call TRBJ1-3; 7 nucleotides align to TRBD1. The CDR3 extends over 16 amino acids. Germline loops: CDR1 KGHSH, CDR2 LQKENI. V dropped 4 bases and J dropped 0; count of bases not matched to a gene: 6. CDR3 coding DNA: TGTGCCAGCTCACTTAAGGACAGGCTCTCTGGAAACACCATATATTTT. Translating it yields CASSLKDRLSGNTIYF.

This chain joins TRBV28 and TRBJ2-1, with TRBD2 identical over 7 bases. There are 14 residues in the CDR3. With 3 bases clipped from V and 9 bases from J, the junction kept 8 bases outside the gene matches. Per the germline V gene, CDR1 is MDHEN and CDR2 is SYDVKM. The CDR3 loop reads CASSLGGPMSEQFF. DNA of the CDR3: TGTGCCAGCAGTTTGGGAGGGCCGATGAGTGAGCAGTTCTTC.

The rearrangement uses TRBV6-1 and TRBJ1-2; TRBD1 is a possible D gene (6 bases). Trimming pared 0 bases from V and 12 bases from J, leaving 8 bases between. The CDR3 runs 11 residues. Germline-derived CDR1 and CDR2 are MNHNS and SASEGT. CDR3 DNA sequence: TGTGCCAGCAGTGAAGCGGGGGCGAACACCTTC. Amino acids: CASSEAGANTF.

This chain uses TRBV6-1 with TRBJ1-3, with D tentatively TRBD1 (6 bases). This CDR3 region has 14 residues. Trimming removed 6 bases from V and 2 bases from J, with 11 bases in between. Per germline, CDR1 MNHNS and CDR2 SASEGT. Here the CDR3 DNA reads TGTGCCAGCAGGCCAGGGGAAACTGGAAACACCATATATTTT. It yields the protein CASRPGETGNTIYF.

The rearrangement uses TRBV15 and TRBJ2-3; 8 bases are a match to TRBD2. This CDR3 is built from 16 residues. Germline V lookup: CDR1 LNHNV, CDR2 YYDKDF (reference sequence). Trimming at V came to 1 base and at J to 7 bases, leaving 10 bases not matched to a gene. The CDR3 here is CATSRAGTRVIYTQYF. The CDR3 nucleotides read TGTGCCACCAGCAGAGCTGGGACTAGGGTCATATATACGCAGTATTTT.

The rearrangement joins TRBV14 to TRBJ1-1; weak D call: TRBD1 (5 bases). V was trimmed by 5 bases and J by 7 bases, leaving 14 bases between them. The germline CDR1 and CDR2 sequences are SGHDN and FVKESK. CDR3 length equals 13 residues. CDR3 sequence: CASSYRLGGEAFF. CDR3 DNA: TGTGCCAGCAGCTACAGGTTGGGTGGTGAAGCTTTCTTT.

The chain couples TRBV25-1 to TRBJ1-4, with 7 bases identical to TRBD1. V lost 2 bases, J lost 7 bases, and 10 bases stayed unmatched. In germline, CDR1 is MGHDK, CDR2 SYGVNS. The CDR3 has 16 amino acids. The CDR3 bases are TGTGCCAGCAGTGAACCCGACAGGGAAAGGGGTGAAAAACTGTTTTTT. This gives the protein CASSEPDRERGEKLFF.

V usage is TRBV27 and J usage is TRBJ2-1, with unresolved D. The CDR3 totals 12 residues. Trimming removed 3 bases from V and 8 bases from J, with 8 bases in between. Per the germline V gene, CDR1 is MNHEY and CDR2 is SMNVEV (reference sequence). The chain's CDR3 is CASSFNGDEQFF. DNA for the CDR3: TGTGCCAGCAGTTTTAACGGAGATGAGCAGTTCTTC.

This clone was recorded only once. The chain joins TRBV5-6 to TRBJ2-1; 12 bases are a match to TRBD2. The CDR3 covers 15 residues. Trimming removed 2 bases from V and 8 bases from J; junction bases left unmatched: 5. Germline loops: CDR1 SGHDT, CDR2 YYEEEE. Written as DNA, the CDR3 is TGTGCCAGCAGCTTTCTAGCGGGAGGGCCCGATGAGCAGTTCTTC. Protein: CASSFLAGGPDEQFF.

In its sample, this clone was seen once. The J gene is TRBJ2-7, the V gene TRBV11-3; 11 bases match TRBD2. The V and J ends lost 6 bases and 3 bases, in that order; junction bases with no gene match: 4. The CDR3 has 14 residues. Germline CDR1 and CDR2: SGHNT and YENEEA. The CDR3 loop is CASSPGTSGYEQYF. CDR3 in DNA: TGTGCCAGCAGTCCCGGGACTAGCGGCTACGAGCAGTACTTC.

CDR3 nucleotide sequence: TGTGCCAGCTCACTAATTCCGGGGGGAGAGAGAGAGACCCAGTACTTC. Translating gives CASSLIPGGERETQYF. The J gene is TRBJ2-5, the V gene TRBV18; 7 positions match TRBD2. Per germline, CDR1 KGHSH and CDR2 LQKENI. J lost 4 bases, V lost 4 bases, and 12 bases had no gene match. The CDR3 contains 16 residues.

CDR3 coding DNA: TGTGCCAGCAGCTATGGACATCGCTATGGCTACACCTTC. Its translation is CASSYGHRYGYTF. V is TRBV5-6 and J is TRBJ1-2; the D gene is possibly TRBD1 (5 bases). Germline lookup yields CDR1 SGHDT and CDR2 YYEEEE. V was clipped by 3 bases and J by 4 bases, with 10 bases between them. This CDR3 region has 13 residues.

The chain links TRBV5-1 to TRBJ2-7; D is perhaps TRBD2 (5 bases). This CDR3 has 14 amino acids. V was shortened by 7 bases and J by 2 bases, with 16 bases between the two germline ends. Germline V CDR1 and CDR2: SGHRS, YFSETQ. The CDR3 sequence is CASRNSLGAYEQYF. The CDR3 DNA follows: TGCGCCAGCCGAAATAGTCTGGGAGCCTACGAGCAGTACTTC.

This clone was seen only once. This chain connects TRBV15 to TRBJ1-5; tentative D call: TRBD1 (6 bases). Trimming took off 0 bases at V and 0 bases at J, with 9 bases between the two ends. The V gene's germline CDR1 is LNHNV and CDR2 YYDKDF (reference sequence). CDR3 length: 16 amino acids. CDR3 nucleotide sequence: TGTGCCACCAGCAGAGATGGGGGCAGTAGCAATCAGCCCCAGCATTTT. It translates to CATSRDGGSSNQPQHF.

The chain has TRBV19 and TRBJ2-5; 12 nucleotides match TRBD2. The CDR3 runs to 16 residues. Looked up from germline, CDR1 is LNHDA and CDR2 is SQIVND (reference sequence). The ends lost 5 bases at V and 5 bases at J; junction bases unmatched: 9. In DNA, the CDR3 is TGTGCCAGTAGTCAAATATCTAGCGGGAGGGGCGAGACCCAGTACTTC. Translation: CASSQISSGRGETQYF.

This rearrangement joins TRBV29-1 to TRBJ2-2; 7 nucleotides align to TRBD2. V was clipped by 0 bases and J by 7 bases; unmatched bases: 8. CDR3 length: 15 residues. Germline V gene sequence: CDR1 SQVTM, CDR2 ANQGSEA. The CDR3 DNA reads TGCAGCGTTGAAGATCCGGAGACTAGCATCGGGGAGCTGTTTTTT. Its translation is CSVEDPETSIGELFF.

The chain carries TRBV7-9 and TRBJ2-7, with D unclear. CDR1 is SEHNR, CDR2 FQNEAQ, per germline (reference sequence). The V gene lost 5 bases and the J gene lost 4 bases, with 18 bases spanning the gap. This CDR3 is 15 amino acids long. The CDR3, as DNA: TGTGCCAGCAGCCCCGGTACAGTTCCCGCGTACGAGCAGTACTTC. Protein: CASSPGTVPAYEQYF. Full variable domain (outside the CDR3, taken from reference TRBV7-9 and TRBJ2-7): DTGVSQNPRHKITKRGQNVTFRCDPISEHNRLYWYRQTLGQGPEFLTYFQNEAQLEKSRLLSDRFSAERPKGSFSTLEIQRTEQGDSAMYLCASSPGTVPAYEQYFGPGTRLTVT.

J is TRBJ2-7 and V is TRBV11-1; D is possibly TRBD2 (5 bases). The CDR3 consists of 15 residues. Trimming removed 5 bases at V and 4 bases at J, with 18 bases between. The V gene's germline CDR1 is SGHAT and CDR2 FQDESV (reference sequence). CDR3 sequence reads: CASSRGAVEAYEQYF. The DNA of the CDR3 is TGTGCCAGCAGCAGAGGCGCGGTGGAGGCATACGAGCAGTACTTC. The full variable domain, with the rest looked up from reference TRBV11-1 and TRBJ2-7, is EAEVAQSPRYKITEKSQAVAFWCDPISGHATLYWYRQILGQGPELLVQFQDESVVDDSQLPKDRFSAERLKGVDSTLKIQPAELGDSAMYLCASSRGAVEAYEQYFGPGTRLTVT.

The J gene is TRBJ2-3, the V gene TRBV4-1; D possibly corresponds to TRBD1 (7 bases). Trimming left V 0 bases short and J 3 bases short, with 13 bases between. CDR1 and CDR2 from the germline V gene are MGHRA and YSYEKL. The length of the CDR3 is 16 residues. The CDR3 region is CASSQDGGTATDTQYF. In nucleotides, the CDR3 is TGCGCCAGCAGCCAAGATGGCGGGACAGCTACAGATACGCAGTATTTT.

The J gene is TRBJ2-2, the V gene TRBV15; 8 bases match TRBD1. The CDR3 totals 16 residues. V was clipped by 4 bases and J by 5 bases; unmatched bases: 9. Germline V gene data show CDR1 as LNHNV and CDR2 as YYDKDF (reference sequence). CDR3 residues: CATSTPRGLETGELFF. Here the CDR3 DNA reads TGTGCCACCAGCACACCCAGGGGGCTTGAAACCGGGGAGCTGTTTTTT.

The chain links TRBV4-1 to TRBJ2-7; no definite D call. V lost 0 bases, J lost 6 bases, and 6 bases lay in between. From germline, CDR1 is MGHRA and CDR2 YSYEKL. CDR3 size: 12 residues. The DNA of the CDR3 is TGCGCCAGCAGCCAAGATCCAGGCGAGCAGTACTTC. Translating it yields CASSQDPGEQYF.

The table lists this clone with a count of one. The rearrangement links TRBV5-4 to TRBJ2-7; 7 nucleotides match TRBD1. V was pared by 1 base and J by 6 bases, with 10 bases of the junction left unmatched. The CDR3 has 15 residues. The V gene's germline CDR1 is SGHNT and CDR2 YYREEE (reference sequence). Written as DNA, the CDR3 is TGTGCCAGCAGCTTGAAAGGGACAGATCAGAGCGAGCAGTACTTC. It yields the protein CASSLKGTDQSEQYF.

V gene TRBV6-1 combines with J gene TRBJ2-7; D gene ambiguous. Germline V gene lookup returns CDR1 MNHNS and CDR2 SASEGT. This CDR3 has 14 amino acids. Trimming left V 6 bases short and J 3 bases short, with 15 bases between. The CDR3 loop reads CASSAPTDYYEQYF. In DNA form, the CDR3 reads TGTGCCAGCAGCGCACCTACAGATTACTACGAGCAGTACTTC.

This clone was counted once. V is TRBV7-9 and J is TRBJ2-3; TRBD2 aligns across 9 bases. V trimming: 2 bases; J trimming: 5 bases; junction bases outside the gene matches: 8. Looked up from germline, CDR1 is SEHNR and CDR2 is FQNEAQ (reference sequence). The CDR3 length is 16 residues. This CDR3 reads CASSLFLAGLGDTQYF. CDR3 nucleotides: TGTGCCAGCAGCTTATTCCTAGCGGGATTGGGAGATACGCAGTATTTT.

J is TRBJ2-7 and V is TRBV15, with D maybe TRBD2 (6 bases). This CDR3 comprises 15 residues. Trimming cost V 3 bases and J 2 bases, with 14 bases left between them. Germline V CDR1 and CDR2: LNHNV, YYDKDF (reference sequence). CDR3 residues: CATSRGRLVAYEQYF. CDR3 DNA: TGTGCCACCAGCAGGGGGAGGCTAGTCGCCTACGAGCAGTACTTC.

This clone has just one count. Other DNA variants within this sample encode the same CDR3. The chain combines TRBV5-4 with TRBJ2-2; D gene unclear. The CDR3 has 13 residues. The V gene's germline CDR1 is SGHNT and CDR2 YYREEE (reference sequence). Trimming cost V 2 bases and J 6 bases, with 8 bases left between them. CDR3 loop: CASSFGGAGELFF. In DNA form, the CDR3 reads TGTGCCAGCAGCTTTGGTGGAGCCGGGGAGCTGTTTTTT.

This clone has only one observation. This sequence joins TRBV4-2 and TRBJ1-4; 8 bases are shared with TRBD1. V was pared by 4 bases and J by 4 bases, with 2 bases of the junction left unmatched. CDR3 length equals 14 residues. Germline values: CDR1 LGHNA, CDR2 YNFKEQ. The CDR3 sequence is CASSPGQGNEKLFF. The CDR3 bases are TGTGCCAGCAGCCCAGGACAGGGTAATGAAAAACTGTTTTTT.